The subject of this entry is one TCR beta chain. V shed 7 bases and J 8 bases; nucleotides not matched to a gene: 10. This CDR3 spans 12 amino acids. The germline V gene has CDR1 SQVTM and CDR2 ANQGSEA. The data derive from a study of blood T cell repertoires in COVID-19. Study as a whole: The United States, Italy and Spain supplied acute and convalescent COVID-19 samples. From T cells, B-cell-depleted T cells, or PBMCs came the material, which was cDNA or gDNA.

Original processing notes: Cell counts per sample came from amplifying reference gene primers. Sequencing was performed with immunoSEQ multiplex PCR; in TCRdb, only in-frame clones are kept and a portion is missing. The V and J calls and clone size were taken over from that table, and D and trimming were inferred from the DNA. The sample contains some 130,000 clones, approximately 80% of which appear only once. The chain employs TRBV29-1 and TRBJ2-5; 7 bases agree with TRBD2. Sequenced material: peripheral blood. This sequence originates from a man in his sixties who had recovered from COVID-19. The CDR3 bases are TGCAGCGCCTCCGGGGAGGGTGAAACCCAGTACTTC. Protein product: CSASGEGETQYF.